This T cell receptor beta chain appears in the sequencing data of a study of shared clonotypes between healthy human individuals. The assay was immunoSEQ multiplex PCR, and TCRdb's table has in-frame clones only and misses some. The repertoire holds hundreds of thousands of clones, with over 60% as singletons. Losses at the gene ends were 3 bases for V and 5 bases for J; bases not matched to a gene: 5. This CDR3 region has 16 residues. CDR1 is GTSNPN and CDR2 is SVGIG in the germline V gene (reference sequence). The material sequenced was PBMCs. The chain couples TRBV30 to TRBJ2-1; 15 bases agree with TRBD2. This receptor was identified in a woman in her thirties or forties in good health. Some clones in this sample may be carry-over from other donors' samples. The CDR3 coding sequence is TGTGCCTGGAGGGCTGGACTAGCGGGAGGGGACAATGAGCAGTTCTTC. Translation: CAWRAGLAGGDNEQFF.